The entry below gives a single T cell receptor beta chain sequence along with its context. CDR1 MDHEN and CDR2 SYDVKM come from the germline V gene. Trimming took off 3 bases at V and 4 bases at J, with 15 bases between the two ends. The CDR3 totals 15 residues. This sample was included in a study of blood T cell repertoires in COVID-19. On the study more broadly: From T cells, B-cell-depleted T cells, or PBMCs came the material, which was cDNA or gDNA.

Sequencing used immunoSEQ multiplex PCR; TCRdb keeps in-frame clones, though not all of them. The sample contains about 41,000 clones, approximately 90% of which appear only once. The J gene is TRBJ1-1, the V gene TRBV28; D is possibly TRBD1 (6 bases). This receptor was obtained from a human donor in a cohort sampled during active COVID-19. Sequenced material: peripheral blood. This CDR3 reads CASSLPPGAGTEAFF. CDR3 bases: TGTGCCAGCAGTTTGCCGCCAGGGGCAGGCACTGAAGCTTTCTTT.